This T cell receptor beta chain emerged from a study of cytomegalovirus exposure and HLA in healthy donors. The PCR employed 60 Vbeta primers together with 13 Jbeta primers. The protocol was immunoSEQ multiplex PCR, while the TCRdb copy is restricted to in-frame clones and leaves out a portion. The top ten hold 5.4% of the sample, which has around 100,000 clones, roughly 80% seen once. Whereas donors were nominally healthy upon sampling, unrecorded immune exposures were probable. The CDR3 length is 15 residues. Trimming cost V 0 bases and J 2 bases, with 10 bases left between them. Germline assignment: CDR1 MNHEY and CDR2 SVGAGI. Study-wide results and limits: The study labeled 150 to 200 TCR beta chains cytomegalovirus-associated. It was assumed in the presence/absence analyses that sequencing depth was roughly uniform across donors. The sole available immune exposure information was CMV serostatus.

Remarks on this clone: Its antigen is still unknown.

This TCR derives from a woman aged 25 to 39 in good health and CMV-seropositive. The sequenced material came from PBMCs. This chain uses TRBV6-5 with TRBJ1-1; D remains ambiguous. DNA for the CDR3: TGTGCCAGCAGTTACTCGACCAGGTTCAACACTGAAGCTTTCTTT. Its translation is CASSYSTRFNTEAFF.